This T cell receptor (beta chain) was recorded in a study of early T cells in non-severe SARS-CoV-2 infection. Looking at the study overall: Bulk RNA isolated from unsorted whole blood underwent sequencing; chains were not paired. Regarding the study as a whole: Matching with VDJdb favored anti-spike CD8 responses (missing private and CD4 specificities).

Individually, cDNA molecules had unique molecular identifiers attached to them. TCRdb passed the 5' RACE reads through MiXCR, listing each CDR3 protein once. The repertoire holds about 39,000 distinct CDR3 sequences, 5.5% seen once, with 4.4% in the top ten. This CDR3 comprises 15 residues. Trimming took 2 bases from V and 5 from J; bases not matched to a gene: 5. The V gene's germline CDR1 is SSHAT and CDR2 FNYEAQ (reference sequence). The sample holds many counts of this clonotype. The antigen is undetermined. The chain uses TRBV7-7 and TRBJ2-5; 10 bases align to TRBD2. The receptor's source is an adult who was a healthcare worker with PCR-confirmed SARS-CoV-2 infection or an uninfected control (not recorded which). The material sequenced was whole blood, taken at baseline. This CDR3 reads CASSLLAGVWETQYF. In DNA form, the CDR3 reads TGTGCCAGCAGCTTACTAGCGGGAGTATGGGAGACCCAGTACTTC.